The present entry profiles one TCR beta chain with its context. No antigen is known for it. The entry originates in a study of a mutant IDH1 vaccine in newly diagnosed glioma. Germline lookup yields CDR1 SGHDT and CDR2 YYEEEE. The CDR3 spans 18 residues. With 0 bases clipped from V and 4 bases from J, the junction kept 6 bases outside the gene matches. The table came from immunoSEQ multiplex PCR; TCRdb's copy has only in-frame clones and leaves some out. The repertoire holds about 25,000 clones, with about 77% as singletons. Time point noted: week 5, during vaccination. Topical imiquimod accompanied each vaccine dose, which consisted of 300 ug of mutant IDH1 20-mer peptide.

The rearrangement joins TRBV5-6 to TRBJ2-3, with TRBD2 identical over 15 bases. The sample in question was PBMCs, obtained from a glioma patient whose treatment included an IDH1 peptide vaccine. The TCR was taken from a man aged 40-49 years with glioma. For the CDR3, the DNA is TGTGCCAGCAGCTTGGTAGGGACTAGCGGGAGGAGGCCAGATACGCAGTATTTT. It yields the protein CASSLVGTSGRRPDTQYF.